The 5 T cell receptor beta chains given below trace back to one sample, sequenced in a study of radiotherapy plus CTLA-4 blockade in lung cancer (dated by TCRdb to 2016 to 2019). The receptor library was made with the immunoSEQ multiplex PCR assay. This is the immuneACCESS table as TCRdb keeps it, with only in-frame sequences that have V and J called. A part of the clones is gone; compared with another copy, unresolved V genes explain less than half, and the rest is unexplained. Recorded for this sample are roughly 88,000 clones; roughly 80% of them occurred a single time. Roughly 0.84% of the sample is in the top ten clones. Sequencing was performed on peripheral blood, taken from a patient treated with radiotherapy plus ipilimumab. Receptors were obtained from a human donor with non-small cell lung cancer who had stable disease on radiotherapy plus ipilimumab.

This clone was picked up a small number of times. The chain carries TRBV7-9 and TRBJ1-3; a possible D gene is TRBD1 (5 bases). This CDR3 region has 13 residues. Germline-derived CDR1 and CDR2 are SEHNR and FQNEAQ (reference sequence). The V gene lost 1 base and the J gene lost 9 bases, with 10 bases spanning the gap. The CDR3 is CASSLVGTATIYF. CDR3 DNA sequence: TGTGCCAGCAGCTTAGTAGGGACTGCCACCATATATTTT. Full variable domain (rest looked up from reference TRBV7-9 and TRBJ1-3): DTGVSQNPRHKITKRGQNVTFRCDPISEHNRLYWYRQTLGQGPEFLTYFQNEAQLEKSRLLSDRFSAERPKGSFSTLEIQRTEQGDSAMYLCASSLVGTATIYFGEGSWLTVV.

This clone has more than one count but fewer than ten. The CDR3 nucleotides are TGTGCCAGTCGGGACAGTCTCAATTCACCCCTCCACTTT. It codes for CASRDSLNSPLHF. The rearrangement uses TRBV19 and TRBJ1-6, with 7 positions matching TRBD1. Looked up from germline, CDR1 is LNHDA and CDR2 is SQIVND (reference sequence). J gave up 7 bases and V 8 bases, and 5 bases lay outside the gene matches. This CDR3 comprises 13 residues.

The chain is built from TRBV7-2 and TRBJ2-5, with 8 bases identical to TRBD1. The length of the CDR3 is 14 residues. After removal of 2 bases from V and 5 bases from J, the junction contained 4 bases not matched to a gene. The germline V gene has CDR1 SGHTA and CDR2 FQGNSA. CDR3 sequence: CASSLYRGTETQYF. CDR3 nucleotides: TGTGCCAGCAGCTTATACAGGGGGACGGAGACCCAGTACTTC. Looking up the rest from reference TRBV7-2 and TRBJ2-5 gives the full variable domain: GAGVSQSPSNKVTEKGKDVELRCDPISGHTALYWYRQSLGQGLEFLIYFQGNSAPDKSGLPSDRFSAERTGGSVSTLTIQRTQQEDSAVYLCASSLYRGTETQYFGPGTRLLVL.

The chain has TRBV2 and TRBJ1-4; 9 positions match TRBD1. With 4 bases clipped from V and 6 bases from J, the junction kept 3 bases outside the gene matches. Germline lookup yields CDR1 SNHLY and CDR2 FYNNEI. CDR3 length: 14 residues. CDR3 sequence reads: CASSAQGADEKLFF. In DNA form, the CDR3 reads TGTGCCAGCAGTGCACAGGGGGCCGATGAAAAACTGTTTTTT.

This sequence joins TRBV5-8 and TRBJ2-5; TRBD1 might be the D (5 bases). Germline-derived CDR1 and CDR2 are SGHTS and YDEGEE. The CDR3 is 14 residues long. Trimming removed 4 bases at V and 5 bases at J, with 15 bases between. CDR3 DNA: TGTGCCAGCAGCCCGCTGACAGTCCGGGAGACCCAGTACTTC. This gives the protein CASSPLTVRETQYF.